The text below deals with one T cell receptor (beta chain). No cognate antigen has been identified for it. The data were obtained in a study of monozygotic twins with inflammatory bowel disease (dated by TCRdb to about 2019). Context from the whole study: The complete study included 28 monozygotic twin pairs: 19 IBD-discordant Danish pairs and nine German pairs, of which four were IBD-concordant and five were IBD-discordant. The search for disease-associated traits relied mainly on comparing, within discordant pairs, IBD patients with their genetically identical healthy co-twins. Each individual had, on average, about 151 000 unique TCRalpha sequences and 181 000 unique TCRbeta sequences available for analysis.

Receptor amplification or capture employed 5' RACE. For each TCR library, 3,500 to 4,000 ng of total RNA was used. For each sample, cDNA synthesis with SMARTScribe reverse transcriptase was split into eight separate reactions. During cDNA synthesis, unique molecular identifiers containing a 6-nucleotide sample barcode were introduced by template switching. Two nested PCRs of roughly 16 and 10 cycles amplified the TCRalpha and TCRbeta cDNA, and bead purification followed each PCR. Before amplification, the cDNA was both treated with uracil DNA-glycosylase and purified with the QIAquick PCR purification kit. The second PCR was the step at which Illumina TruSeq-compatible adapters and sample-specific barcodes were added. Library quality and concentration were checked on TapeStation and Qubit, and libraries were pooled at 4.5 to 5.5 ng each. The pooled libraries were sequenced with 2 x 100 bp reads and custom sequencing primers on an Illumina HiSeq2500 single-index Rapid Run. The source study handled its data this way. MiGEC version 1.2.6 was used for UMI-based consensus assembly, which corrected PCR and sequencing errors. MiXCR version 2.1.1 was used for V(D)J alignment, clonotype assembly and CDR3 extraction. To normalise gene usage, clonotype sharing and MAIT/NKT TCR abundance, the top 1000, 10 000 and 20 000 clonotypes in each sample were analysed. Diversity was computed as the inverse Simpson index with the vegan R package after downsampling to 27 000 UMIs. Paired Mann-Whitney U tests were applied to discordant twin pairs, with Benjamini-Hochberg correction for multiple testing. TCRdb reprocessed the reads and lists each CDR3 protein sequence as a single entry, with no DNA. TCRdb, not the original authors, processed these V and J calls. Per the sample table, the count is approximately 400,000 distinct CDR3 sequences. Jointly, the top ten make up roughly 2.6% of the sample.

What the research found in general, with its limitations: Compared with healthy twins, IBD patients shared fewer clonotypes with other individuals, and the difference was most pronounced in patients with signs of disease activity. Measured by the inverse Simpson index, TCRbeta repertoire diversity was lower in IBD patients than in their healthy co-twins. Different T cell subtypes could not be distinguished in the analysis. Repertoire similarity did not differ between concordant and discordant twins, possibly due to limited statistical power. Differing immunosuppressive treatments among patients may have added background noise and inter-individual variability to the repertoires. No single strong signal or clonotype linked to IBD turned up in the results, so the idea that one exists was not supported.

From each donor, a roughly 2.5 ml peripheral blood sample was collected into PAXgene tubes and stored at -80 degrees C. Total RNA was isolated from whole blood with the PAXgene blood miRNA kit on an automated QIAcube, without T cell sorting. Peripheral blood from monozygotic twin pairs, either concordant or discordant for inflammatory bowel disease, underwent deep TCRalpha and TCRbeta repertoire profiling that used unique molecular barcoding. Smoking habits were recorded for all twin pairs, and each individual was classified as a current, former or never smoker. CDR1 and CDR2, per the germline V gene, are MNHNS and SASEGT. The CDR3 runs 16 residues from the cysteine to the phenylalanine. No DNA sequence was recorded.

The chain is assembled from TRBV6-1 and TRBJ1-6. Sample: blood. The receptor comes from a human donor with ulcerative colitis or Crohn's disease, or a healthy co-twin of an affected twin (not recorded which). The CDR3 region has the sequence CASSEAVTRINSPLHF.